Listed below are T cell receptor beta chains from one sample, sequenced in a study of shared clonotypes between healthy human individuals. Assay: immunoSEQ multiplex PCR; the TCRdb copy retains only in-frame clones and omits some. The table includes about 2 million clones, 95% detected once. The sequenced material came from naive CD4+ T cells sorted from blood. These TCRs come from a man aged 18 to 30 in good health. CDR3s include the opening cysteine and the closing phenylalanine or tryptophan. Fields, in order: J gene, V gene, D gene, CDR3 protein. A D gene is named only where the DNA matches it firmly.

>TRBJ2-7|TRBV7-8|-
CASSLVRSRSYEQYF
>TRBJ1-5|TRBV6-6|-
CASSDGGYSNQPQHF
>TRBJ2-3|TRBV5-1|TRBD2
CASSLRLAVGTDTQYF
>TRBJ1-5|TRBV5-1|-
CASSLGGAGQPQHF
>TRBJ1-1|TRBV18|-
CASSPQVRGTEAFF
>TRBJ2-7|TRBV19|TRBD2
CASSAGTSGRASYEQYF
>TRBJ2-5|TRBV7-2|-
CASSSGALRETQYF
>TRBJ2-7|TRBV5-1|-
CASSPRFGTLDYEQYF
>TRBJ2-5|TRBV7-9|-
CASSGWGTQYF
>TRBJ2-2|TRBV2|TRBD2
CASSLLSGGNTGELFF
>TRBJ1-2|TRBV7-8|TRBD1
CASSSGQGSYGYTF
>TRBJ1-4|TRBV27|-
CASSPKSSTNDKLFF
>TRBJ1-1|TRBV19|-
CASTSRGVRTEAFF
>TRBJ1-2|TRBV10-3|TRBD1
CAISAGQGANGYTF
>TRBJ1-4|TRBV19|-
CASSMSGVVANEKLFF
>TRBJ2-7|TRBV11-2|-
CASSPRRTRYEQYF
>TRBJ1-2|TRBV4-3|-
CASSQGAGETNYGYTF
>TRBJ2-1|TRBV28|-
CASGRGYNEQFF
>TRBJ2-2|TRBV6-1|-
CASSEAIWGKAGELFF
>TRBJ1-4|TRBV6-5|-
CASSYSTARVNEKLFF